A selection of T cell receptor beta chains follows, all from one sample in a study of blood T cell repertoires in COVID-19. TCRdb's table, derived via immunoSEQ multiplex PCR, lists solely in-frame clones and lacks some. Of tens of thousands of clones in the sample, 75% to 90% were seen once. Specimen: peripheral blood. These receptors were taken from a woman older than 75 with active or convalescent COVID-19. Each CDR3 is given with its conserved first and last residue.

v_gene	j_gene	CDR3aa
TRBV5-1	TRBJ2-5	CASSVLQGTAETQYF
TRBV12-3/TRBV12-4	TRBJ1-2	CASSHGGSYGYTF
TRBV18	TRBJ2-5	CASSSGTPSLQETQYF
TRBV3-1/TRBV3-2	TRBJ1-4	CASSQTGGYEKLFF
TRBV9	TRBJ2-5	CASSRLAGGFQETQYF
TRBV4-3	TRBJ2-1	CASRQAGGFRQFF
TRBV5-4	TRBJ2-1	CASSSDSHNEQFF
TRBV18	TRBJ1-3	CASSPPVGTGAGNTIYF
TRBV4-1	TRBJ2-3	CASSQSGGKDTQYF
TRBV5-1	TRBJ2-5	CASSLDAGRAQETQYF
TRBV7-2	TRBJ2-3	CASSQGLAGVADTQYF